This TCR beta chain was recorded in a study of cytomegalovirus exposure and HLA in healthy donors. This CDR3 is built from 11 residues. The ends were cut back, 5 bases at V and 10 bases at J, with 12 bases in the middle. CDR1 is DFQATT and CDR2 is SNEGSKA in the germline V gene (reference sequence). The assay was immunoSEQ multiplex PCR, and TCRdb's table has in-frame clones only and misses some. The sample yields 230,000 or so clones, just over 85% seen once. A word on this clone: Its specificity is not known.

General study points: According to a subsequent analysis, TCR clusters identified in the first cohort showed a tendency to co-occur across the roughly 110 validation repertoires.

The chain is built from TRBV20-1 and TRBJ2-1; D might be TRBD1 (5 bases). Sequencing was carried out using PBMCs. The clonotype originates from a woman under 30 in good health and CMV-seronegative. The CDR3 sequence: CSAGPGREQFF. The CDR3 DNA reads TGCAGTGCTGGCCCAGGGCGGGAGCAGTTCTTC.